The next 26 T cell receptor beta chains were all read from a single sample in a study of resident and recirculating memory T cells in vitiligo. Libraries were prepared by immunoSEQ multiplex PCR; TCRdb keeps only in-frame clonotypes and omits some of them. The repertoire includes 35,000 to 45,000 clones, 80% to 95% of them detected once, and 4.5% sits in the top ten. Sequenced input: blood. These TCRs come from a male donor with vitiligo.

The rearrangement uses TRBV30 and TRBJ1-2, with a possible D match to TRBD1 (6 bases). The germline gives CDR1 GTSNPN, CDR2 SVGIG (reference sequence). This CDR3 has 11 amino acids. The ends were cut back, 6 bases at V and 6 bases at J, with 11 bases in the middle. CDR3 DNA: TGTGCCTGTCGAACAGGGAATGGCTACACCTTC. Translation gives CACRTGNGYTF.

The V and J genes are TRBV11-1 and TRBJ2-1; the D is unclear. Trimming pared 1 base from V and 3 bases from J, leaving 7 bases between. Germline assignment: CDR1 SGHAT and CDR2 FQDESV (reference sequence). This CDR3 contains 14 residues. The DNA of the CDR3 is TGTGCCAGCAGCTTAGGACTCGACTACAATGAGCAGTTCTTC. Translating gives CASSLGLDYNEQFF. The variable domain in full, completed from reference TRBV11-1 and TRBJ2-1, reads EAEVAQSPRYKITEKSQAVAFWCDPISGHATLYWYRQILGQGPELLVQFQDESVVDDSQLPKDRFSAERLKGVDSTLKIQPAELGDSAMYLCASSLGLDYNEQFFGPGTRLTVL.

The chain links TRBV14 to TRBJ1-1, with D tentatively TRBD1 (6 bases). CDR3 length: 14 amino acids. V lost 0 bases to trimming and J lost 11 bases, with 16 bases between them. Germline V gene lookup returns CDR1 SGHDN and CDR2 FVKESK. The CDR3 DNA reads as TGTGCCAGCAGCCAAGAGGACAGTTGGGCTTTGGCTTTCTTT. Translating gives CASSQEDSWALAFF.

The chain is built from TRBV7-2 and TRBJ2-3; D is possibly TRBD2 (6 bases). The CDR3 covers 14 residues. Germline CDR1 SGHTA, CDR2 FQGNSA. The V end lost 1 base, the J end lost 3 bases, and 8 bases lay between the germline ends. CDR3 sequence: CASSLGRGTDTQYF. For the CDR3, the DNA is TGTGCCAGCAGCTTAGGGAGGGGAACAGATACGCAGTATTTT.

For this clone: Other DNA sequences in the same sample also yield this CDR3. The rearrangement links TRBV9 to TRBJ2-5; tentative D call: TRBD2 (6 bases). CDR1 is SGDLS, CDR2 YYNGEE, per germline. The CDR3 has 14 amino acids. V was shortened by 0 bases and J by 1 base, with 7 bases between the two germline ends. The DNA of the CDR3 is TGTGCCAGCAGCGTAGCGGGGGTCCAAGAGACCCAGTACTTC. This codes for CASSVAGVQETQYF. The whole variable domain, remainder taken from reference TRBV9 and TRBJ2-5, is DSGVTQTPKHLITATGQRVTLRCSPRSGDLSVYWYQQSLDQGLQFLIQYYNGEERAKGNILERFSAQQFPDLHSELNLSSLELGDSALYFCASSVAGVQETQYFGPGTRLLVL.

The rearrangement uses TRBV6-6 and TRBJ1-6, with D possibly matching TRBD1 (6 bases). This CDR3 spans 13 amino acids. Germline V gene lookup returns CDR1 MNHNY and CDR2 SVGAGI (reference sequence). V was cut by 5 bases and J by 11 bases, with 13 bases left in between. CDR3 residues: CASSLDRTAPLHF. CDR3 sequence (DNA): TGTGCCAGCAGTCTCGACAGGACTGCACCCCTCCACTTT.

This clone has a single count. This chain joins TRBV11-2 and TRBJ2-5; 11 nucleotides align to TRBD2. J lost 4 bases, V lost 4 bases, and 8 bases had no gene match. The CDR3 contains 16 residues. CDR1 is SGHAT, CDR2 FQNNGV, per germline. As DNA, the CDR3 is TGTGCCAGCAGCTCTAACCCTAGCGGGGGGCTAGAGACCCAGTACTTC. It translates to CASSSNPSGGLETQYF.

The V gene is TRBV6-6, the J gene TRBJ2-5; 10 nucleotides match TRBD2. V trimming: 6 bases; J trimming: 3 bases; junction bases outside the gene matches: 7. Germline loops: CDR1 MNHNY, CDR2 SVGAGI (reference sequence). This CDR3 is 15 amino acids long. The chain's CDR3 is CASRPPLAGKETQYF. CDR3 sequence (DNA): TGTGCCAGCAGGCCACCACTAGCGGGAAAAGAGACCCAGTACTTC.

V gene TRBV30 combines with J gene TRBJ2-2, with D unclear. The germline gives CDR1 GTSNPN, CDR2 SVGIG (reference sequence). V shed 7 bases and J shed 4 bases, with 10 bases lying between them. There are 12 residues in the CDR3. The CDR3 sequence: CALNGITGELFF. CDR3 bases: TGTGCCTTGAATGGCATCACCGGGGAGCTGTTTTTT.

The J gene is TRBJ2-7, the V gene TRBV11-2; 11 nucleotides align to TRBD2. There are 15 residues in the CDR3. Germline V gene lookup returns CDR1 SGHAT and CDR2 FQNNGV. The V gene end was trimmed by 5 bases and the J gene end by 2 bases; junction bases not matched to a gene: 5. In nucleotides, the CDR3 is TGTGCCAGCAGCCCTCTAGCGGGGGGACCCTACGAGCAGTACTTC. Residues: CASSPLAGGPYEQYF.

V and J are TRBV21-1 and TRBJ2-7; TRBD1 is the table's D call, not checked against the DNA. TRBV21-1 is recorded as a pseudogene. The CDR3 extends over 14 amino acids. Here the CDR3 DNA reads TGTGCCAGCAATTGGCTAGGGGCTTCCCACGAGCAGTACTTC. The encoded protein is CASNWLGASHEQYF.

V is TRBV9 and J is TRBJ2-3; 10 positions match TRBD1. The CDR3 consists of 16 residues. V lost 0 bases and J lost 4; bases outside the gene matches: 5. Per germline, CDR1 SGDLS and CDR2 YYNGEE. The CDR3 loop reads CASSVVGDRGADTQYF. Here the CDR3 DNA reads TGTGCCAGCAGCGTAGTCGGGGACAGGGGTGCAGATACGCAGTATTTT.

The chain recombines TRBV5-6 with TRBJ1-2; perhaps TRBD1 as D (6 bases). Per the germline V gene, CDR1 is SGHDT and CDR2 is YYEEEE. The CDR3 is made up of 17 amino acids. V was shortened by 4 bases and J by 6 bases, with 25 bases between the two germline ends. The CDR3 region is CASSPRSGTPPQDGYTF. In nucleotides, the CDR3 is TGTGCCAGCAGCCCCCGCTCCGGGACACCACCCCAGGATGGCTACACCTTC.

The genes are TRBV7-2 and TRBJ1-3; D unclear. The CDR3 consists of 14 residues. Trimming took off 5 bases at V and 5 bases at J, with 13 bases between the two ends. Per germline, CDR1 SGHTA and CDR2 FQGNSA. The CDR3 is CASSLRNSRNTIYF. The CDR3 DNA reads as TGTGCCAGCAGCCTTCGGAACAGCAGAAACACCATATATTTT. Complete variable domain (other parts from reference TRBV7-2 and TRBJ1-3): GAGVSQSPSNKVTEKGKDVELRCDPISGHTALYWYRQSLGQGLEFLIYFQGNSAPDKSGLPSDRFSAERTGGSVSTLTIQRTQQEDSAVYLCASSLRNSRNTIYFGEGSWLTVV.

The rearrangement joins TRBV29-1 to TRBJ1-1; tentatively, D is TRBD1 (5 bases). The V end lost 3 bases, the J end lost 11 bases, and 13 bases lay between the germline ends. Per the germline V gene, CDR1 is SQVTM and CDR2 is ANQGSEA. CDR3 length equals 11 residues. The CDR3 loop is CSVDHLGGAFF. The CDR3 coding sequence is TGCAGCGTTGACCATCTGGGGGGGGCTTTCTTT.

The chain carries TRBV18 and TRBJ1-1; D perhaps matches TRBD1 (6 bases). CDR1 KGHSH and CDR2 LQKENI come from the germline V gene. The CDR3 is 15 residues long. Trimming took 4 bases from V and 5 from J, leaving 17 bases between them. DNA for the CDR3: TGTGCCAGCTCACAATCACCAAGGGGGGGGACTGAAGCTTTCTTT. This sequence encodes CASSQSPRGGTEAFF.

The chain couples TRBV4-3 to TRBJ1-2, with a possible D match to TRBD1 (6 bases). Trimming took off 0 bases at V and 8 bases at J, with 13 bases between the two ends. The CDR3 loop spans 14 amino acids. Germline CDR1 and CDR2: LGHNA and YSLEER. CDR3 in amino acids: CASSQDRGAWGYTF. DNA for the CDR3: TGCGCCAGCAGCCAAGATCGGGGGGCGTGGGGCTACACCTTC.

CDR3 sequence: CASSPTGTGGSGNTIYF. DNA of the CDR3: TGTGCCAGCAGCCCAACCGGGACAGGGGGCAGTGGAAACACCATATATTTT. V usage is TRBV9 and J usage is TRBJ1-3, with TRBD1 matching 12 bases. Trimming cost V 4 bases and J 3 bases; bases outside gene matches: 8. In germline, CDR1 is SGDLS, CDR2 YYNGEE. This CDR3 comprises 17 residues.

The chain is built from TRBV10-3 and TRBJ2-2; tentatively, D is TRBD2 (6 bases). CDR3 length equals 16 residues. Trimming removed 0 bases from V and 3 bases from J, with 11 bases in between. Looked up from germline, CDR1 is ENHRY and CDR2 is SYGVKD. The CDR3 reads CAISESPSAHTGELFF. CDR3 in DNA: TGTGCCATCAGTGAGTCGCCTAGCGCACACACCGGGGAGCTGTTTTTT.

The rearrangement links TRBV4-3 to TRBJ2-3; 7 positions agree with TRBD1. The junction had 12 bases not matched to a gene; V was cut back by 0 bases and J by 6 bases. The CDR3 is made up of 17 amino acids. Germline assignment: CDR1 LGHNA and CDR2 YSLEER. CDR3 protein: CASSQDRRGLRVDTQYF. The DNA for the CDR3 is TGCGCCAGCAGCCAAGATCGAAGGGGGCTTAGGGTGGATACGCAGTATTTT.

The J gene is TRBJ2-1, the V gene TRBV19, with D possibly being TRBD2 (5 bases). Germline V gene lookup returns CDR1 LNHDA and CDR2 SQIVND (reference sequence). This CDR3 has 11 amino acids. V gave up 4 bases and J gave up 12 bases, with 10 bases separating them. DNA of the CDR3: TGTGCCAGTAGTAGGGGAGTAGCGCAGTTCTTC. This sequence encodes CASSRGVAQFF. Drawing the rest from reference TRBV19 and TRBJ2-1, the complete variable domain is DGGITQSPKYLFRKEGQNVTLSCEQNLNHDAMYWYRQDPGQGLRLIYYSQIVNDFQKGDIAEGYSVSREKKESFPLTVTSAQKNPTAFYLCASSRGVAQFFGPGTRLTVL.

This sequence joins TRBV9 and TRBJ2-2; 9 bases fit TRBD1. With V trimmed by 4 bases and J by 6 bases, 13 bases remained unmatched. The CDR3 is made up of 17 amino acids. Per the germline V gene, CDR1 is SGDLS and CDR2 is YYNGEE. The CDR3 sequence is CASSFRPGTGLAGELFF. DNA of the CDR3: TGTGCCAGCAGCTTCAGACCCGGGACAGGGTTAGCCGGGGAGCTGTTTTTT.

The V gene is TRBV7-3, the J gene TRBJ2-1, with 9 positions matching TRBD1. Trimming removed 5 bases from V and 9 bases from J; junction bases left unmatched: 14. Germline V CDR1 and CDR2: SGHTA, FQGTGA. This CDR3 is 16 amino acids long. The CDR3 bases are TGTGCCAGCAGCCCCTACCGGGACAGGGCGGTAGGTGAGCAGTTCTTC. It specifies CASSPYRDRAVGEQFF.

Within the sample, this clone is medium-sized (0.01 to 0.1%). In DNA form, the CDR3 reads TGTGCCAGCCCCGTTAGGAGTAGCGGGGGAGACCAAGAGACCCAGTACTTC. It translates to CASPVRSSGGDQETQYF. The chain combines TRBV27 with TRBJ2-5; 9 bases align to TRBD2. Per germline, CDR1 MNHEY and CDR2 SMNVEV (reference sequence). This CDR3 region has 17 residues. Trimming removed 8 bases from V and 0 bases from J; junction bases left unmatched: 13.

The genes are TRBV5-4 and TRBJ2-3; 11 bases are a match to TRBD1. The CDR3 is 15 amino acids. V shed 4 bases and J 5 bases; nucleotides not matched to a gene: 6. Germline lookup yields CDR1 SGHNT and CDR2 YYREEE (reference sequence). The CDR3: CASSGRTGGLDTQYF. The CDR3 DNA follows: TGTGCCAGCAGCGGAAGGACAGGGGGCTTAGATACGCAGTATTTT.

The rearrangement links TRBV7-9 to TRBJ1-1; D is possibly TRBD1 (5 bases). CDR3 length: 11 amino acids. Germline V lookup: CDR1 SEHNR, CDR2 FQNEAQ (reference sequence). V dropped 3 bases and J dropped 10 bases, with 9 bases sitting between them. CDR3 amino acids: CASSLEGRAFF. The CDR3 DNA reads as TGTGCCAGCAGCTTGGAGGGGCGAGCTTTCTTT.